This T cell receptor beta chain was obtained from a study of tumor-infiltrating lymphocytes in primary liver carcinoma. Reverse transcription of about 500 ng total RNA with a constant-region primer produced TCR beta cDNA. Libraries for TCR beta were built through three nested multiplex PCR rounds, which together made up a slightly modified ARM-PCR procedure. TRBV1-TRBV30 forward primers paired with a C-beta reverse primer were used in the first two PCR rounds, which ran approximately 10 cycles each. MiXCR, run by TCRdb on the multiplex PCR reads, gives a single entry per CDR3 protein. The sample holds about 50,000 distinct CDR3 sequences, about 80% seen once. A note on this clonotype: What it binds is not known.

Co-extraction yielded RNA and DNA from around 20-30 mg of unsorted bulk tissue. Treatment of the patients' primary liver carcinoma consisted of surgical resection. CDR1 and CDR2 from the germline V gene are SGHAT and FQNNGV. The V and J ends lost 6 bases and 0 bases respectively, with 12 bases between them. This CDR3 is built from 14 residues. Regarding the study as a whole: Only about 7-25% of top clones were detected in each of the five tumor regions.

The specimen was liver tumor tissue from sampling region 5. Subset reported: tumor region T5, tumor centre. This clonotype originated in a man aged 35-49 years with primary liver carcinoma and hepatitis B virus infection. The chain carries TRBV11-2 and TRBJ2-7, with D hard to call. This CDR3 reads CASRSNRNSYEQYF. CDR3 sequence (DNA): TGTGCCAGCAGATCTAATAGAAACTCCTACGAGCAGTACTTC. The full variable domain, rest sourced from reference TRBV11-2 and TRBJ2-7, is EAGVAQSPRYKIIEKRQSVAFWCNPISGHATLYWYQQILGQGPKLLIQFQNNGVVDDSQLPKDRFSAERLKGVDSTLKIQPAKLEDSAVYLCASRSNRNSYEQYFGPGTRLTVT.